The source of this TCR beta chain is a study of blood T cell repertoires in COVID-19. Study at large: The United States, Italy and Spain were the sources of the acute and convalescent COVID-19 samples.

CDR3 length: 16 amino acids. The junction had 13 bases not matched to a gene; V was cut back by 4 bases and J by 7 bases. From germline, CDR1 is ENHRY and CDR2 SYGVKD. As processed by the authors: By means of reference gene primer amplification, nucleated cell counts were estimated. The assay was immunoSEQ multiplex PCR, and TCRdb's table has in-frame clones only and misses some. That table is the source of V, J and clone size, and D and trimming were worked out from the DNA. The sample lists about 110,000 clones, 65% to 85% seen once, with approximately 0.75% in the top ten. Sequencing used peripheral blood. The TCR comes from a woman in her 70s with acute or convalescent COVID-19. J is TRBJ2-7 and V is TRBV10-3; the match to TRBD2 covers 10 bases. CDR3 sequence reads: CAISGLLLAGAGEQYF. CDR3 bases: TGTGCCATCAGTGGGCTGCTCCTAGCGGGGGCCGGTGAGCAGTACTTC.